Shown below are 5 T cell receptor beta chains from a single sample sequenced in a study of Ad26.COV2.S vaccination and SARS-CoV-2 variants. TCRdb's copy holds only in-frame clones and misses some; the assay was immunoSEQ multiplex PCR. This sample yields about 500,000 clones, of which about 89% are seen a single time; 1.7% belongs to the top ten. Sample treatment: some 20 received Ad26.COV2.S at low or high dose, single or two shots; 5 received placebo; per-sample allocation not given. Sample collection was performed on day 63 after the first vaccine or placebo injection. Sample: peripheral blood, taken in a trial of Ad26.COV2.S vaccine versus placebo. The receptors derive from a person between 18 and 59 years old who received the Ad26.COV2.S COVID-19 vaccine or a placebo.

The CDR3 is CASSLTGGPNYEQYF. The CDR3 DNA reads TGCGCCAGCAGCCTTACTGGGGGCCCAAACTACGAGCAGTACTTC. The chain links TRBV5-1 to TRBJ2-7; maybe TRBD1 (6 bases). CDR1 is SGHRS and CDR2 is YFSETQ in the germline V gene. V dropped 4 bases and J dropped 3 bases, with 17 bases sitting between them. The CDR3 runs 15 residues.

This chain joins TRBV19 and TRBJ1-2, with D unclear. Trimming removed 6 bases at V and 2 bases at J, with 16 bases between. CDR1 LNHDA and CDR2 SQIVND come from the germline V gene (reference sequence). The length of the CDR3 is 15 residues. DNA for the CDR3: TGTGCCAGTAGCCACTTGCCTGGGGAAAACTATGGCTACACCTTC. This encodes CASSHLPGENYGYTF.

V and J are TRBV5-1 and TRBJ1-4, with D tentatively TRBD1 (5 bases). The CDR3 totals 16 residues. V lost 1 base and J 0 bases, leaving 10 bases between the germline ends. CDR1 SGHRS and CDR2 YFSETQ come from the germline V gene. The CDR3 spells CASSLSQAATNEKLFF. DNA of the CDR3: TGCGCCAGCAGCTTGTCACAGGCAGCAACTAATGAAAAACTGTTTTTT.

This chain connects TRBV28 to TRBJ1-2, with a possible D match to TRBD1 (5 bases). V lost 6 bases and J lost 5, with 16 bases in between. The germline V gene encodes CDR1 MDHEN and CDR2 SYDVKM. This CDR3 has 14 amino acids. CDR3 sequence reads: CASSQQDRPYGYTF. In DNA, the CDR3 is TGTGCCAGCAGCCAACAAGACAGACCATATGGCTACACCTTC.

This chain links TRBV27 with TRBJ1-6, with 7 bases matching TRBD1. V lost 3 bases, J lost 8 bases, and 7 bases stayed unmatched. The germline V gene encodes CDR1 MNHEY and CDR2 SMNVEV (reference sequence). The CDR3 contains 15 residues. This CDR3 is CASSFRDSGDSPLHF. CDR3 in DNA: TGTGCCAGCAGTTTCCGGGACAGCGGAGATTCACCCCTCCACTTT.